This T cell receptor beta chain originates from a study of blood T cell repertoires in COVID-19. As originally analysed: Quantification of nucleated cells was approximated via reference gene primer amplification. Assay used: immunoSEQ multiplex PCR; TCRdb lists only in-frame clones, some missing. The D gene and trimming were derived from the DNA, and the V and J assignments and clone size from that table. The data hold some 42,000 clones, with around 73% observed a single time. The CDR3 is 16 amino acids. In germline, CDR1 is LGHDT, CDR2 YNNKEL (reference sequence). V was shortened by 4 bases and J by 10 bases, with 22 bases between the two germline ends.

The sequenced sample was peripheral blood. The V gene is TRBV3-1 (or the pseudogene TRBV3-2), the J gene TRBJ1-4, with D perhaps TRBD1 (5 bases). The receptor was derived from a woman aged 70 to 79 with acute or convalescent COVID-19. CDR3 sequence: CASSLQGRPPVGKLFF. In nucleotides, the CDR3 is TGTGCCAGCAGCCTCCAGGGCAGGCCTCCTGTGGGAAAACTGTTTTTT.